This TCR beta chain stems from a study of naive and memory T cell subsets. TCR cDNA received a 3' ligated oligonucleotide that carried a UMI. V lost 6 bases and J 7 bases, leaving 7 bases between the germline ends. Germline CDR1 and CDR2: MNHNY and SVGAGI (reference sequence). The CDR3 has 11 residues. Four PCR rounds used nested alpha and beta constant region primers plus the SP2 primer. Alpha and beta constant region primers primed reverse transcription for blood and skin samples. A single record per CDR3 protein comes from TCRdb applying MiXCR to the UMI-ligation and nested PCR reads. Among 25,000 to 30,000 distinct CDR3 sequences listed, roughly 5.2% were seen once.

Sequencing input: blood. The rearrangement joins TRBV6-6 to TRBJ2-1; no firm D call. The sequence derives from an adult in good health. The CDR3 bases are TGTGCCAGCAGCCCTGGGAATGAGCAGTTCTTC. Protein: CASSPGNEQFF.